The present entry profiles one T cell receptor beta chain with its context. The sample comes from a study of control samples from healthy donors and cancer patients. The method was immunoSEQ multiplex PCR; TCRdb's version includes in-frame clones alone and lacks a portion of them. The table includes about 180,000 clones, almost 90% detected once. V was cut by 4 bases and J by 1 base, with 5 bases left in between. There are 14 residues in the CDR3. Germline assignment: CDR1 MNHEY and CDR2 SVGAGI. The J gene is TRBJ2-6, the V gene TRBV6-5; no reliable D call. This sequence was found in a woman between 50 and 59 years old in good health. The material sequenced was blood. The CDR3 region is CASSLVSGANVLTF. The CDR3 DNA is TGTGCCAGCAGTTTGGTATCTGGGGCCAACGTCCTGACTTTC.